This T cell receptor beta chain appears in the sequencing data of a study of blood T cells in healthy people across ages (dated by TCRdb to the mid-2010s). Turning to the overall study: In model experiments, template switching captured about one uniquely barcoded TCR beta cDNA molecule for every two T cells. Age-related changes in TCR beta repertoire diversity were measured in the study by deep sequencing normalized with unique cDNA molecular identifiers. Four age groups were formed from the donors: young (average about 16 years), middle-aged (approximately 40), aged (approximately 60) and long-lived (less than 85). To avoid experimental bias, donors of different ages were spread randomly across the sequencing lanes. Two additional independent replicas of 1 million unique cDNA reads from the same blood draw were analyzed for two donors (one aged 18 to 29 and one aged 80 or older). Results and caveats for the whole study, not just this receptor: As age increased, observed TCR beta diversity per million T cells dropped in a roughly linear way, and a significant reduction was already evident by age about 40. The long-lived group showed more naive CD4+ T cells, fewer expanded clones and increased TCR diversity than the aged group, suggesting age selection. Bulk unsorted PBMC profiling prevented conclusive comparison of naive and antigen-experienced compartments. Because the CMV infection status of the donors was unknown, age-related changes in expanded clonotypes may potentially have been confounded. Observed TCR beta diversity correlated strongly with the percentage of naive T cells measured by flow cytometry. Total diversity estimates from one million sequenced T cells were considered lower bounds and underestimates.

Comments on this clonotype: The specificity of this receptor is unknown. Base qualities are not provided; no much larger clone lies one nucleotide away.

Receptor amplification or capture employed 5' RACE. TCRdb records Illumina HiSeq 2500 as the sequencer. A second 7 to 11 cycle PCR used a sample-barcoded 5' primer and a J-beta primer mix. A template-switch 5' adaptor carrying 12 random nucleotides introduced a unique molecular identifier onto each TCR beta cDNA molecule. At least 3 million CDR3-containing paired-end reads were obtained from each sample. First-strand cDNA synthesis was performed from all RNA using the Mint cDNA synthesis kit, with priming by a TRBC-specific oligonucleotide. After uracil-DNA glycosylase treatment, a first 18-cycle PCR used universal primers M1SS and BC2_uni_R on all cDNA. On the study's bioinformatics: Each sample was normalized by randomly selecting 1 million high-quality reads, each carrying a distinct molecular identifier. Reads sharing molecular identifiers were discarded rather than binned into consensus sequences. MiTCR, with a Q25 quality threshold and the strictest error-elimination algorithm, was used for CDR3 identification, clonotype clustering and error correction. A nonparametric unseen species model with Euler transformation was used to estimate lower-bound total TCR beta diversity. TCRdb itself trimmed the public reads at Q25 with fastp, ran MiXCR and retained productive beta chains. Rows with a matching CDR3 protein are joined into one entry that keeps the most common DNA and genes. What appears here as the V and J calls and clone size reflects TCRdb's work, not the paper's. Within this sample are hundreds of thousands of distinct CDR3 sequences, with 30% to 45% of them counted one time only. The biggest ten clones account for 13% of the sample.

Donors were 35 to 40 systemically healthy Caucasian individuals from Russia aged roughly 6 to 100 years. Approximately 11 milliliters of peripheral blood were drawn from each donor into EDTA-treated Vacutainer tubes. PBMCs were isolated by Ficoll-Paque density-gradient centrifugation, with at least 6 million obtained per sample. Trizol reagent was used to extract total RNA from PBMCs, with at least 6 micrograms per sample. For every donor, flow cytometry on a PBMC aliquot measured the percentage of naive CD45RAhigh/CD27high T cells. This TCR derives from a man between 18 and 35 years old in good health. Sequenced sample: blood.

The CDR3: CASSAGSRLAGEETQYF. DNA sequence: TGTGCCAGCAGCGCCGGCTCCCGACTAGCGGGGGAAGAGACCCAGTACTTC. The chain couples TRBV9 to TRBJ2-5, with 12 middle bases fitting TRBD2. The CDR3 measures 17 amino acids from cysteine to phenylalanine. Of all the DNA, just the CDR3 is kept, 51 bases in frame from base 1. Per the germline V gene, SGDLS is the CDR1 and YYNGEE is the CDR2. Relative to germline, V is missing 3 bases and J is missing 3 bases, with 9 bases of the junction outside any gene match.